This T cell receptor beta chain was found in a study of PD-1 blockade in classical Hodgkin lymphoma. Produced via immunoSEQ multiplex PCR; TCRdb's table is partial and in-frame only. The sample records some 2,600 clones, approximately 78% being singletons. V shed 6 bases and J shed 6 bases, with 9 bases lying between them. The germline gives CDR1 DFQATT, CDR2 SNEGSKA (reference sequence). The CDR3 covers 10 residues. Overall study results and limits: Those starting nivolumab under 1 year post-ASCT were excluded. CD4+ TCR diversity climbed significantly by C4D1, unlike CD8+ TCR diversity.

There was relapse after autologous stem cell transplantation in every patient, and there was variation in brentuximab vedotin exposure. Negative selection with magnets was how CD8+ T cells were isolated from the thawed PBMCs. Remarks on this clone: Its antigen is as yet unknown.

The specimen was CD8+ T cells from blood, collected at baseline. The chain recombines TRBV20-1 with TRBJ2-7; no definite D call. The clonotype comes from a human donor with classical Hodgkin lymphoma. The CDR3 loop is CSAWHREQYF. The CDR3 nucleotides read TGCAGTGCGTGGCATCGCGAGCAGTACTTC.